Reported below is one TCR beta chain. The data are from a study of cytomegalovirus exposure and HLA in healthy donors. Both 60 Vbeta primers and 13 Jbeta primers went into the PCR. TCRdb keeps only in-frame clones here, not all; method: immunoSEQ multiplex PCR. The specimen's table records around 200,000 clones. Germline CDR1 is SNHLY and CDR2 is FYNNEI. V gave up 5 bases and J gave up 3 bases; unmatched junction bases: 5. The CDR3 runs to 15 residues. This TCR was recovered from a woman aged 25 to 39 in good health and CMV-seropositive. The sequencing sample was made of PBMCs. The V gene is TRBV2, the J gene TRBJ2-1, with 9 bases fitting TRBD1. The CDR3 DNA reads as TGTGCCAGCAGTATACCGGGACAGGGCTACAATGAGCAGTTCTTC. Its protein is CASSIPGQGYNEQFF.